This T cell receptor (beta chain) was sequenced for a study of cytomegalovirus exposure and HLA in healthy donors (dated by TCRdb to 2016 to 2017). Concerning the study at large: A later analysis indicated that the 130 or so validation repertoires were generated on the platform also employed for the 670 or so repertoires of the first cohort. The study aimed to test whether signatures of past pathogen exposure could be identified by cataloging public T cell receptors. In addition to the first cohort of approximately 670 subjects, a separate validation cohort of 130 or so different subjects was used. To predict cytomegalovirus infection status, the study brought together high-throughput TCR immunosequencing, statistical association of individual TCRs with disease status, and machine learning. Broader findings and caveats from the paper: Most TCR sequences were seen in very few donors, while some public TCRs were found in many individuals. The validation cohort had no HLA typing available for a later analysis, so co-occurrence within that cohort was assessed over all 120 or so repertoires. A total of 150 to 200 TCR beta chains were listed by the study as associated with cytomegalovirus. In a later analysis, TCRs clustered in the first cohort were found to also tend to co-occur in the roughly 130 validation repertoires, with about 94% of cluster scores above 0. In vitro tests confirmed that a few of the cytomegalovirus-associated TCR beta chains recognize cytomegalovirus antigens. The authors suggested that the approach could potentially be generalized to other disease states and immunological phenotypes. The classifier was reported to diagnose cytomegalovirus status with high specificity and sensitivity in both the original and validation cohorts.

The donors belonged to the validation cohort of 90 to 150 subjects, which was separate from the 666-subject first cohort. The junction shows trimming of 1 base on V and 4 bases on J, plus 13 bases between the germline ends. Via the germline V gene, CDR1 is SGHAT and CDR2 FQNNGV. The CDR3 goes from the cysteine to the phenylalanine over 15 residues. Only the CDR3 DNA stays, 45 bases, in frame from base 1. This clone is a singleton in its sample. The antigen it recognizes is unknown. Base qualities were left out, and no much larger clone turns up one base away. The method was the immunoSEQ multiplex PCR assay. In the authors' own workflow: To diagnose cytomegalovirus status from the catalog of TCR beta chain sequences, a statistical classification framework was built. The source is immuneACCESS, and TCRdb retained only in-frame sequences with V and J called. Part of the clones is not carried over; for the studies checked, unresolved V genes explain less than half of this, and the remainder is unexplained. That table is the source of V, J and clone size, and D and trimming were worked out from the DNA. This sample has about 160,000 clones in its table, and about 96% of those were observed once. Jointly, the top ten make up 0.89% of the sample.

The V and J genes are TRBV11-2 and TRBJ1-2; the D gene is perhaps TRBD1, from 5 matching bases. The sequencing sample was made of PBMCs. The sequence was obtained from a woman under 30 in good health and CMV-seronegative. The base sequence is TGTGCCAGCAGCTTAGGCTACGGGACTGCCTATGGCTACACCTTC. It specifies CASSLGYGTAYGYTF.